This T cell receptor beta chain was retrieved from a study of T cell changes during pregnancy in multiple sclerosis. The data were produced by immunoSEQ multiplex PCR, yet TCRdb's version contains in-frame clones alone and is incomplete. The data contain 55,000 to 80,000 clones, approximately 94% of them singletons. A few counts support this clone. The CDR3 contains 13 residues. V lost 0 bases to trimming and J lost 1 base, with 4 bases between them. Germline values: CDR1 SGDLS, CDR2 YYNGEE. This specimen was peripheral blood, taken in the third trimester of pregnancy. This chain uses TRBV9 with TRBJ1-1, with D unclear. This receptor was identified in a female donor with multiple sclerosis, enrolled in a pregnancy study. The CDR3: CASSVAGNTEAFF. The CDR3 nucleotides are TGTGCCAGCAGCGTAGCAGGGAACACTGAAGCTTTCTTT.